This passage covers 4 T cell receptor beta chains from one sample sequenced in a study of blood T cell repertoires in COVID-19. Clones were read by immunoSEQ multiplex PCR, and TCRdb kept only the in-frame ones, dropping some. The sample includes a few hundred thousand clones, approximately 85% of them seen just once. Sequencing used PBMCs or T cells enriched from blood (not recorded which). These receptors originate from a man aged 25-40 years who had recovered from COVID-19.

The V gene is TRBV28, the J gene TRBJ1-1, with D possibly being TRBD1 (6 bases). The CDR3 contains 15 residues. Trimming took off 2 bases at V and 6 bases at J, with 16 bases between the two ends. Germline V lookup: CDR1 MDHEN, CDR2 SYDVKM. The CDR3 reads CASSLPLTGSPEAFF. The CDR3 DNA is TGTGCCAGCAGTTTACCCCTGACAGGCAGCCCTGAAGCTTTCTTT.

V is TRBV6-2 or TRBV6-3 and J is TRBJ2-2, with 15 bases fitting TRBD2. With 5 bases clipped from V and 7 bases from J, the junction kept 11 bases outside the gene matches. Germline CDR1 reads MNHEY; CDR2 reads SVGEGT. The CDR3 runs to 18 residues. CDR3 in amino acids: CASSPIGTSGGLVGELFF. DNA for the CDR3: TGTGCCAGCAGTCCAATTGGGACTAGCGGGGGGCTCGTCGGGGAGCTGTTTTTT.

The rearrangement links TRBV7-8 to TRBJ1-2, with D perhaps matching TRBD1 (6 bases). Trimming cost V 1 base and J 6 bases, with 15 bases left between them. The CDR3 spans 15 residues. The germline V gene has CDR1 SGHVS and CDR2 FQNEAQ. The CDR3 sequence is CASSLVQGKEDGYTF. The CDR3 region has the DNA TGTGCCAGCAGCTTAGTTCAGGGGAAGGAGGATGGCTACACCTTC.

V is TRBV7-2 and J is TRBJ1-2, with 7 bases matching TRBD1. The trim removed 5 bases at V and 5 bases at J, leaving 8 bases unmatched. Germline CDR1 and CDR2: SGHTA and FQGNSA. The CDR3 is 14 residues long. DNA for the CDR3: TGTGCCAGCAGCCTAGACAGGGTTAGTTATGGCTACACCTTC. Translating it yields CASSLDRVSYGYTF.